Listed here are 5 T cell receptor beta chains from one sample, sequenced in a study of T cells in Graves' hyperthyroidism and ophthalmopathy. Amplified TCR beta CDR3 regions derived from RNA transcripts. An initial round of RT-PCR targeting the TCR CDR3 relied on the HTBI primer set. MiXCR, applied by TCRdb to the multiplex PCR reads, yields one record per CDR3 protein. Of some 270,000 distinct CDR3 sequences detected, about an eighth appear once; the ten largest clones hold almost 8%. The specimen sequenced was blood. Receptors originate from a woman aged 25 to 45 with Graves' hyperthyroidism that later progressed to Graves' ophthalmopathy.

This clonotype occurred many times. This chain links TRBV11-2 with TRBJ1-5; D is perhaps TRBD1 (6 bases). Looked up from germline, CDR1 is SGHAT and CDR2 is FQNNGV. Trimming stripped 5 bases from V and 9 bases from J, with 17 bases between. The CDR3 has 14 amino acids. The CDR3 region is CASSPGTTLRPQHF. CDR3 nucleotides: TGTGCCAGCAGCCCCGGGACAACTCTGCGGCCCCAGCATTTT.

This clonotype was observed a handful of times. The chain uses TRBV2 and TRBJ1-2, with a weak D call TRBD1 (5 bases). The germline CDR1 and CDR2 sequences are SNHLY and FYNNEI. Deletions cut 4 bases from V and 4 bases from J, with 10 bases between. CDR3 length: 13 residues. DNA for the CDR3: TGTGCCAGCAGTGTAGACAGTGCCTATGGCTACACCTTC. It specifies CASSVDSAYGYTF.

This clonotype was seen ten or more times. The chain uses TRBV7-2 and TRBJ2-1, with 9 bases lining up with TRBD1. The junction had 7 bases not matched to a gene; V was cut back by 2 bases and J by 8 bases. The germline CDR1 and CDR2 sequences are SGHTA and FQGNSA. CDR3 length: 15 amino acids. CDR3 in DNA: TGTGCCAGCAGCTTAATGGGACAGGGTTTCGATGAGCAGTTCTTC. Its translation is CASSLMGQGFDEQFF.

This clonotype was seen repeatedly, ten times or more. This chain joins TRBV7-9 and TRBJ2-5; the match to TRBD2 covers 7 bases. This CDR3 has 17 amino acids. V was pared by 5 bases and J by 5 bases, with 17 bases of the junction left unmatched. The germline V gene encodes CDR1 SEHNR and CDR2 FQNEAQ (reference sequence). The CDR3 loop reads CASSPPGLVDLQETQYF. The CDR3 region has the DNA TGTGCCAGCAGCCCCCCCGGACTAGTGGATCTGCAGGAGACCCAGTACTTC.

This clonotype has at least ten counts. The genes are TRBV6-1 and TRBJ2-7; 11 bases line up with TRBD1. V gave up 6 bases and J gave up 2 bases; unmatched junction bases: 6. Germline assignment: CDR1 MNHNS and CDR2 SASEGT. This CDR3 has 15 amino acids. CDR3: CASRPGQGATYEQYF. The CDR3 DNA reads TGTGCCAGCAGACCCGGACAGGGGGCGACCTACGAGCAGTACTTC.